This T cell receptor beta chain was sequenced during a study of siplizumab effects on memory and regulatory T cells. General study results and limits: Significant reduction of alloreactive sequences traceable to unstimulated CD4+ memory cells was observed with siplizumab. Siplizumab conditions gave an average of around 64% Treg-derived mappable alloreactive CD4+ clones, versus about 26% for controls. Naive T cells seemed more diverse than memory cells and seemed major alloresponse contributors.

The data were produced by immunoSEQ multiplex PCR, yet TCRdb's version contains in-frame clones alone and is incomplete. This sample has about 100,000 clones, with 85% to 95% found just once. Comments on this clone: Its target is not known.

The CDR3 contains 13 residues. CDR1 and CDR2 from the germline V gene are SGHDN and FVKESK. The V segment lost 3 bases and the J segment 4 bases; nucleotides outside the gene matches: 2. This sequence originates from a human donor in good health. This chain connects TRBV14 to TRBJ1-1, with 7 nucleotides matching TRBD1. The sample comprised non-Treg CD4+ T cells sorted from blood. Here the CDR3 reads CASSQNRGTEAFF. For the CDR3, the DNA is TGTGCCAGCAGCCAGAACAGGGGCACTGAAGCTTTCTTT.